The 19 T cell receptor beta chains below come from one sample, sequenced in a study of blood T cells in healthy people across ages (dated by TCRdb to about 2015). Library preparation used 5' RACE. Instrument used: Illumina HiSeq 2500. The second PCR ran for about 7 to 11 cycles and used a J-beta primer mix along with a sample-barcoded 5' primer. The public reads were reanalyzed by TCRdb: fastp trimming at Q25, MiXCR alignment, in-frame beta chains only. All rows with the same CDR3 protein become a single entry with the most common DNA and genes. This sample comprises about 2 million distinct CDR3 sequences, roughly 50% of them detected only once. The ten biggest clones cover 2% to 2.5% of the sample. Sequenced input: blood. The source of these receptors is a woman in her forties in good health.

This clonotype occurred a few times. The V call is TRBV6-2 or TRBV6-3, the J call TRBJ2-1; D call uncertain. V was pared by 2 bases and J by 5 bases, with 7 bases between. This CDR3 has 13 amino acids. Germline CDR1 MNHEY, CDR2 SVGEGT. The CDR3 bases are TGTGCCAGCAGTTACATTGTAGACAATGAGCAGTTCTTC. Translation gives CASSYIVDNEQFF.

The chain recombines TRBV28 with TRBJ1-2; 8 bases line up with TRBD1. The V gene end was trimmed by 6 bases and the J gene end by 8 bases; junction bases not matched to a gene: 20. The germline V gene has CDR1 MDHEN and CDR2 SYDVKM. CDR3 size: 17 residues. Here the CDR3 reads CASSLWTGTLGLEGYTF. The CDR3 DNA is TGTGCCAGCAGCCTCTGGACAGGGACTTTAGGGTTGGAGGGCTACACCTTC.

The rearrangement uses TRBV12-3 or TRBV12-4 and TRBJ1-2, with D maybe TRBD1 (5 bases). The CDR3 spans 14 residues. The V end was cut by 6 bases, the J end by 7 bases, with 18 bases between. The CDR3 reads CASRFSRALSGYTF. DNA of the CDR3: TGTGCCAGCAGGTTCTCCAGGGCTTTGAGTGGCTACACCTTC.

This clonotype was detected a few times. V is TRBV29-1 and J is TRBJ2-6; 7 bases are a match to TRBD1. Germline V lookup: CDR1 SQVTM, CDR2 ANQGSEA. This CDR3 region has 13 residues. Trimming removed 6 bases from V and 4 bases from J; junction bases left unmatched: 3. As DNA, the CDR3 is TGCAGCGTAAGGGGGCTAGGGGCCAACGTCCTGACTTTC. It yields the protein CSVRGLGANVLTF.

This clonotype was counted between two and nine times. CDR3 loop: CASSVARVYEQFF. The CDR3 nucleotides read TGTGCCAGCAGTGTAGCCAGGGTCTATGAGCAGTTCTTC. The chain joins TRBV2 to TRBJ2-1; D possibly corresponds to TRBD1 (5 bases). Germline CDR1 reads SNHLY; CDR2 reads FYNNEI. V was shortened by 4 bases and J by 8 bases, with 12 bases between the two germline ends. The CDR3 extends over 13 amino acids. The complete variable domain, with remaining parts taken from reference TRBV2 and TRBJ2-1, reads EPEVTQTPSHQVTQMGQEVILRCVPISNHLYFYWYRQILGQKVEFLVSFYNNEISEKSEIFDDQFSVERPDGSNFTLKIRSTKLEDSAMYFCASSVARVYEQFFGPGTRLTVL.

In this sample, this clonotype turned up a few times. The chain links TRBV2 to TRBJ2-1; tentatively, D is TRBD2 (5 bases). The V and J ends lost 1 base and 1 base respectively, with 8 bases between them. Germline CDR1 is SNHLY and CDR2 is FYNNEI. The CDR3 runs to 15 residues. The CDR3 DNA follows: TGTGCCAGCAGTGAAGTGGACTTATCCTACAATGAGCAGTTCTTC. Its translation is CASSEVDLSYNEQFF.

This chain connects TRBV18 to TRBJ2-1; TRBD2 aligns across 9 bases. V shed 6 bases, J shed 10 bases, and the junction held 13 bases outside the gene matches. This CDR3 has 15 residues. Looked up from germline, CDR1 is KGHSH and CDR2 is LQKENI. CDR3 nucleotide sequence: TGTGCCAGCTCCCATAGCGGGGGCCCCTTAGGGGAGCAGTTCTTC. Protein sequence: CASSHSGGPLGEQFF.

This clonotype came up once. CDR3 sequence: CASSQDGLAGVAGELFF. The CDR3 DNA reads TGCGCCAGCAGCCAAGATGGGCTAGCGGGGGTTGCCGGGGAGCTGTTTTTT. The chain couples TRBV4-3 to TRBJ2-2; 10 bases are a match to TRBD2. Trimming removed 0 bases from V and 6 bases from J; junction bases left unmatched: 7. Per germline, CDR1 LGHNA and CDR2 YSLEER. The CDR3 sequence is 17 residues long.

The rearrangement links TRBV5-1 to TRBJ2-3, with D unresolved. Germline lookup yields CDR1 SGHRS and CDR2 YFSETQ. CDR3 length: 16 amino acids. Trimming stripped 1 base from V and 1 base from J, with 13 bases between. CDR3 loop: CASSLFLGFGTDTQYF. CDR3 nucleotide sequence: TGCGCCAGCAGCTTGTTCCTTGGTTTTGGCACAGATACGCAGTATTTT.

This rearrangement joins TRBV10-3 to TRBJ2-1; 7 bases agree with TRBD1. The CDR3 has 15 residues. J was trimmed by 3 bases and V by 6 bases; bases with no gene match: 8. CDR1 is ENHRY and CDR2 is SYGVKD in the germline V gene. This CDR3 is CAIRTGRRDYNEQFF. As DNA, the CDR3 is TGTGCCATCAGGACAGGGAGAAGGGACTACAATGAGCAGTTCTTC.

In DNA, the CDR3 is TGTGCCAGCAGACCTCTCGGGACTGCAGGGTACGAGCAGTACTTC. As protein: CASRPLGTAGYEQYF. The chain has TRBV27 and TRBJ2-7, with TRBD2 as a possible D gene (6 bases). V gave up 6 bases and J gave up 4 bases, with 19 bases separating them. The CDR3 sequence is 15 residues long. The V gene's germline CDR1 is MNHEY and CDR2 SMNVEV (reference sequence).

The genes are TRBV7-2 and TRBJ1-2, with TRBD1 matching over 8 bases. Germline loops: CDR1 SGHTA, CDR2 FQGNSA. The V gene end was trimmed by 2 bases and the J gene end by 10 bases; junction bases not matched to a gene: 15. The CDR3 has 16 residues. The CDR3: CASSLPQTGDRRSYTF. The CDR3 bases are TGTGCCAGCAGCTTACCGCAAACGGGGGACAGGCGATCCTACACCTTC.

This clonotype was seen only once. The V gene is TRBV29-1, the J gene TRBJ1-5, with D possibly matching TRBD1 (5 bases). The length of the CDR3 is 13 residues. Deletions cut 4 bases from V and 7 bases from J, with 14 bases between. In germline, CDR1 is SQVTM, CDR2 ANQGSEA. The CDR3 region has the DNA TGCAGCGTTGCATTGGGAAAGGGGCAGCCCCAGCATTTT. Its protein is CSVALGKGQPQHF.

This chain links TRBV20-1 with TRBJ1-4; 9 bases are a match to TRBD1. V gave up 2 bases and J gave up 6 bases; unmatched junction bases: 13. The CDR3 extends over 17 amino acids. Germline values: CDR1 DFQATT, CDR2 SNEGSKA (reference sequence). The CDR3 sequence: CSARPLGDTGGYEKLFF. CDR3 DNA sequence: TGCAGTGCTAGACCTCTTGGGGATACAGGGGGCTATGAAAAACTGTTTTTT.

This clonotype was counted only a few times. The chain combines TRBV7-2 with TRBJ2-1, with TRBD1 as a possible D gene (6 bases). The CDR3 sequence is 18 residues long. The germline CDR1 and CDR2 sequences are SGHTA and FQGNSA. Trimming stripped 5 bases from V and 0 bases from J, with 20 bases between. The CDR3 region is CASSPGRTAQSSYNEQFF. The CDR3 DNA reads TGTGCCAGCAGCCCCGGCCGGACAGCTCAAAGCTCCTACAATGAGCAGTTCTTC. Full variable domain (outside the CDR3, taken from reference TRBV7-2 and TRBJ2-1): GAGVSQSPSNKVTEKGKDVELRCDPISGHTALYWYRQSLGQGLEFLIYFQGNSAPDKSGLPSDRFSAERTGGSVSTLTIQRTQQEDSAVYLCASSPGRTAQSSYNEQFFGPGTRLTVL.

V and J are TRBV11-2 and TRBJ2-5; 7 nucleotides line up with TRBD2. Unmatched junction bases numbered 10, after V lost 8 bases and J lost 4 bases. The CDR3 runs to 14 residues. The germline V gene encodes CDR1 SGHAT and CDR2 FQNNGV. The CDR3, as DNA: TGTGCCAGCGGGCAGATGGGGGGGATAGAGACCCAGTACTTC. Translating gives CASGQMGGIETQYF.

A note on this clonotype: A read error is possible here, since a much larger clone lies one base away. The V and J genes are TRBV29-1 and TRBJ2-5; 7 bases fit TRBD2. The J segment lost 9 bases and the V segment lost 7 bases, leaving 14 bases of the junction unmatched. The CDR3 runs 13 residues. The germline V gene has CDR1 SQVTM and CDR2 ANQGSEA. DNA of the CDR3: TGCAGCGCCCCGGTACGAGGGAGGGAGTCCCAGTACTTC. It translates to CSAPVRGRESQYF.

The V and J genes are TRBV6-5 and TRBJ1-6; 10 nucleotides align to TRBD1. The germline gives CDR1 MNHEY, CDR2 SVGAGI. The CDR3 loop spans 19 amino acids. The junction had 5 bases not matched to a gene; V was cut back by 0 bases and J by 0 bases. The CDR3 DNA reads TGTGCCAGCAGTTACTCGGGGACAGGGGTTGGCTCCTATAATTCACCCCTCCACTTT. Encoded protein: CASSYSGTGVGSYNSPLHF.

The sample holds a few counts of this clonotype. The chain uses TRBV7-2 and TRBJ2-3; no firm D call. Germline-derived CDR1 and CDR2 are SGHTA and FQGNSA. Trimming stripped 1 base from V and 2 bases from J, with 10 bases between. This CDR3 comprises 15 residues. Written as DNA, the CDR3 is TGTGCCAGCAGCTTAGTTGCACTTTACACAGATACGCAGTATTTT. This codes for CASSLVALYTDTQYF.